The present entry profiles one T cell receptor beta chain with its context. The target antigen is unknown. Sequenced by immunoSEQ multiplex PCR; TCRdb stores in-frame clones only, minus some. The table lists some 190,000 clones, around 87% of them singletons. This sample stems from a study of T cell responses to AZD1222 COVID-19 vaccine. V lost 3 bases and J 6 bases, leaving 11 bases between the germline ends. CDR1 and CDR2 (germline): MNHEY, SMNVEV (reference sequence). This CDR3 has 13 residues. Findings of the study overall: The study found vaccine-associated CD4 TCRs spanning spike, dominant at 160-218 and 743-854. Nearly half of spike-specific TCRs reportedly target unmutated variant regions. Donors skewed white British and female; clonal diversity was possibly underestimated.

Sample: peripheral blood, taken on day 0 of AZD1222 vaccination. This receptor was obtained from an adult in good health. This chain uses TRBV27 with TRBJ1-1; the D gene is possibly TRBD1 (6 bases). This CDR3 is CASSFQGTAEAFF. The CDR3 bases are TGTGCCAGCAGTTTTCAGGGGACCGCTGAAGCTTTCTTT.